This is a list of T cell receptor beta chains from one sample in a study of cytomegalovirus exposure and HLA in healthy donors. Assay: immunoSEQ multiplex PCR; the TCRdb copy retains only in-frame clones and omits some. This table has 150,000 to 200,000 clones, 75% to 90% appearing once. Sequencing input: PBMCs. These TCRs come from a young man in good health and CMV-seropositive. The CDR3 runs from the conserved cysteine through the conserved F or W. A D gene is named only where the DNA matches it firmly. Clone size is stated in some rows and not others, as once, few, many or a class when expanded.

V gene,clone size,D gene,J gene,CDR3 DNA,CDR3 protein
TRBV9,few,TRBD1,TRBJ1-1,TGTGCCAGCAGCGTACGTCCCGGGACAGGGGGGAACACTGAAGCTTTCTTT,CASSVRPGTGGNTEAFF
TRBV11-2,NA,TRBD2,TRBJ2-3,TGTGCCAGCAGCTTACGAGCGGGGGGGCCAGATACGCAGTATTTT,CASSLRAGGPDTQYF
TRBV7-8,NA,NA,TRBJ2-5,TGTGCCAGCAGCTCTTACAGGGACCTACAAGAGACCCAGTACTTC,CASSSYRDLQETQYF
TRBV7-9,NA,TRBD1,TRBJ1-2,TGTGCCAGCAGCCCCACTGGACAGGGTTTTTCGGACTATGGCTACACCTTC,CASSPTGQGFSDYGYTF
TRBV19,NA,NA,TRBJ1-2,TGTGCCAGTAGGATCACGTCGGTGTACTATGGCTACACCTTC,CASRITSVYYGYTF
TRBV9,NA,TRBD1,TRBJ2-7,TGTGCCAGCAGCGGACAGGGTTTGAGCTCCTACGAGCAGTACTTC,CASSGQGLSSYEQYF
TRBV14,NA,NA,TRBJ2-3,TGTGCCAGCAGCCAAGTCTACCCTTTAGGCACAGATACGCAGTATTTT,CASSQVYPLGTDTQYF
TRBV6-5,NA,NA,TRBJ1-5,TGTGCCAGCAGACAGGGAGTGAGTCAGCCCCAGCATTTT,CASRQGVSQPQHF
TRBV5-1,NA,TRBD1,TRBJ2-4,TGCGCCAGCAGCCCGGACAGGGGGCGGGCCAAAAACATTCAGTACTTC,CASSPDRGRAKNIQYF
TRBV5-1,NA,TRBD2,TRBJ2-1,TGCGCCAGCAGCTTGGCTGATCCGGGACTAGCGGGGGTTAGCTCCTACAATGAGCAGTTCTTC,CASSLADPGLAGVSSYNEQFF
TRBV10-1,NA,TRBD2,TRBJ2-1,TGCGCCAGCACCGGACTAGCGGGGGGGGAGCAGTTCTTC,CASTGLAGGEQFF
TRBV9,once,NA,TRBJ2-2,TGTGCCAGCAGCGTAGTGAGTAGCTTACTGAACACCGGGGAGCTGTTTTTT,CASSVVSSLLNTGELFF
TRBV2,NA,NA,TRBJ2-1,TGTGCCACCACTAGTTACAATGAGCAGTTCTTC,CATTSYNEQFF
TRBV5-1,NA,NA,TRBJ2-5,TGCGCCAGCAGCTTGGTTCCAGGGCAGGAGCAGTACTTC,CASSLVPGQEQYF
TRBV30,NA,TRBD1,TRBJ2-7,TGTGCCTGGAGTACAGGGACAGGGCGGGACGAGCAGTACTTC,CAWSTGTGRDEQYF
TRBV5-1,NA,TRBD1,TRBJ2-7,TGCGCCAGCAGCTTGCCATCATCAGGGGTGACAGGGTCCTACGAGCAGTACTTC,CASSLPSSGVTGSYEQYF
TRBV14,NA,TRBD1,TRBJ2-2,TGTGCCAGCAGCCAACGCCCGGGTCAGGGGGCAGCCACCGGGGAGCTGTTTTTT,CASSQRPGQGAATGELFF